The 26 T cell receptor beta chains in this list originate from one sample, sequenced in a study of T cells in Graves' hyperthyroidism and ophthalmopathy. Amplification of TCR beta CDR3 regions used RNA as the template. RT-PCR in the first round (using the HTBI primer set) targeted the TCR CDR3. Each CDR3 protein gets one entry after TCRdb re-called the multiplex PCR reads with MiXCR. Among approximately 600,000 distinct CDR3 sequences listed, less than 25% were seen once. Sequenced input: blood. All receptors come from a man younger than 40 with Graves' ophthalmopathy.

This clonotype was found a few times. V and J are TRBV6-1 and TRBJ1-5, with D possibly matching TRBD1 (6 bases). Germline CDR1 is MNHNS and CDR2 is SASEGT. V was trimmed by 4 bases and J by 1 base, leaving 14 bases between them. The CDR3 extends over 16 amino acids. CDR3 region: CASSAQDRKSNQPQHF. The DNA of the CDR3 is TGTGCCAGCAGTGCCCAAGACAGGAAAAGCAATCAGCCCCAGCATTTT.

In this sample, this clonotype turned up many times. This chain links TRBV7-2 with TRBJ1-1; 7 bases map to TRBD1. Losses at the gene ends were 5 bases for V and 1 base for J; bases not matched to a gene: 7. The germline CDR1 and CDR2 sequences are SGHTA and FQGNSA. This CDR3 region has 15 residues. The CDR3 here is CASSTARQGNTEAFF. CDR3 coding DNA: TGTGCCAGCAGCACGGCCCGACAGGGGAACACTGAAGCTTTCTTT. Looking up the rest from reference TRBV7-2 and TRBJ1-1 gives the full variable domain: GAGVSQSPSNKVTEKGKDVELRCDPISGHTALYWYRQSLGQGLEFLIYFQGNSAPDKSGLPSDRFSAERTGGSVSTLTIQRTQQEDSAVYLCASSTARQGNTEAFFGQGTRLTVV.

This clonotype was counted between two and nine times. V is TRBV30 and J is TRBJ1-2; D unclear. The germline V and J ends were trimmed by 4 bases and 0 bases, with 12 bases remaining between them. Germline V gene sequence: CDR1 GTSNPN, CDR2 SVGIG (reference sequence). The CDR3 is 14 amino acids. The CDR3 DNA reads as TGTGCCTGGATCAGGACGTCATCTAACTATGGCTACACCTTC. This translates into CAWIRTSSNYGYTF.

As to this clonotype: A single base separates this from a much larger clone, so it may be a read error. The V call is TRBV28, the J call TRBJ2-1; 10 bases match TRBD2. Germline lookup yields CDR1 MDHEN and CDR2 SYDVKM. CDR3 length equals 15 residues. CDR3 protein: CACRGTSGKRNEQFF. As DNA, the CDR3 is TGTGCCTGCAGGGGAACTAGCGGGAAACGCAATGAGCAGTTCTTC.

The genes are TRBV7-8 and TRBJ1-2, with D tentatively TRBD1 (5 bases). Germline V gives CDR1 SGHVS, CDR2 FQNEAQ. The V end was cut by 3 bases, the J end by 2 bases, with 13 bases between. This CDR3 has 15 residues. In DNA form, the CDR3 reads TGTGCCAGCAGCTTCCTCGGAGGGACCAACTATGGCTACACCTTC. Residues: CASSFLGGTNYGYTF.

This clonotype was recorded many times. The rearrangement links TRBV11-2 to TRBJ1-1; tentative D call: TRBD1 (5 bases). Trimming cost V 0 bases and J 6 bases, with 14 bases left between them. The length of the CDR3 is 15 residues. Germline-derived CDR1 and CDR2 are SGHAT and FQNNGV. CDR3 loop: CASSLEPGFVAEAFF. As DNA, the CDR3 is TGTGCCAGCAGCTTAGAGCCAGGGTTTGTTGCTGAAGCTTTCTTT.

This clonotype has a count of ten or more. The chain recombines TRBV9 with TRBJ2-7, with D tentatively TRBD1 (6 bases). The germline V gene encodes CDR1 SGDLS and CDR2 YYNGEE. Trimming pared 2 bases from V and 5 bases from J, leaving 11 bases between. The length of the CDR3 is 13 residues. The chain's CDR3 is CASSVGRQDEQYF. CDR3 sequence (DNA): TGTGCCAGCAGCGTCGGACGACAGGACGAGCAGTACTTC.

The chain is built from TRBV20-1 and TRBJ2-1, with 13 bases matching TRBD2. In germline, CDR1 is DFQATT, CDR2 SNEGSKA (reference sequence). The ends lost 3 bases at V and 0 bases at J; junction bases unmatched: 14. The CDR3 length is 20 residues. The CDR3 reads CSASSSGTSGIPSSYNEQFF. CDR3 in DNA: TGCAGTGCTAGTTCTTCAGGGACTAGCGGGATCCCGAGCTCCTACAATGAGCAGTTCTTC.

The V call is TRBV28, the J call TRBJ1-4, with D possibly matching TRBD1 (6 bases). Trimming removed 5 bases from V and 6 bases from J, with 16 bases in between. The CDR3 has 15 amino acids. Looked up from germline, CDR1 is MDHEN and CDR2 is SYDVKM. The CDR3 sequence: CASSPAGVGDEKLFF. CDR3 sequence (DNA): TGTGCCAGCAGTCCAGCAGGGGTTGGGGATGAAAAACTGTTTTTT.

This clonotype appeared once. The chain employs TRBV6-2 or TRBV6-3 and TRBJ2-2; tentative D call: TRBD2 (5 bases). The CDR3 is made up of 14 amino acids. The ends were cut back, 10 bases at V and 6 bases at J, with 18 bases in the middle. CDR1 is MNHEY and CDR2 is SVGEGT in the germline V gene. The CDR3 DNA is TGTGCCACTCAAGGGAGTGGAGGAGCCGGGGAGCTGTTTTTT. Residues: CATQGSGGAGELFF.

The chain joins TRBV6-5 to TRBJ1-4; 9 bases agree with TRBD1. Germline V lookup: CDR1 MNHEY, CDR2 SVGAGI. This CDR3 has 16 amino acids. Trimming removed 2 bases from V and 6 bases from J; junction bases left unmatched: 7. DNA for the CDR3: TGTGCCAGCAGTTACGCGCCCGGGACAGGGTATGAAAAACTGTTTTTT. The encoded protein is CASSYAPGTGYEKLFF.

The chain's CDR3 is CASRGTSGSRADTQYF. The CDR3 coding sequence is TGTGCCAGCCGAGGGACTAGCGGGAGCCGTGCAGATACGCAGTATTTT. The V call is TRBV6-1, the J call TRBJ2-3; TRBD2 agrees at 14 bases. CDR1 is MNHNS, CDR2 SASEGT, per germline. The CDR3 loop spans 16 amino acids. V lost 8 bases to trimming and J lost 4 bases; unmatched junction nucleotides: 8.

V usage is TRBV13 and J usage is TRBJ2-7; D gene unclear. Trimming took off 1 base at V and 0 bases at J, with 10 bases between the two ends. The CDR3 is made up of 15 amino acids. Germline V gene data show CDR1 as PRHDT and CDR2 as FYEKMQ (reference sequence). The CDR3 DNA is TGTGCCAGCAGCTTAGCAGACGACGCCTCCTACGAGCAGTACTTC. Its protein is CASSLADDASYEQYF.

The chain is built from TRBV29-1 and TRBJ2-7; D is unclear. The V gene lost 4 bases and the J gene lost 1 base, with 14 bases spanning the gap. This CDR3 contains 14 residues. Germline-derived CDR1 and CDR2 are SQVTM and ANQGSEA. The DNA for the CDR3 is TGCAGCGTTGGAGGTCCTCACGGGTCCTACGAGCAGTACTTC. Translating gives CSVGGPHGSYEQYF.

Remarks on this clonotype: Sequence at one end of the junction differs from germline and may be a read error. V and J are TRBV7-2 and TRBJ2-1, with a tentative D call TRBD1 (6 bases). The CDR3 length is 13 residues. Germline lookup yields CDR1 SGHTA and CDR2 FQGNSA. Here the CDR3 reads CASSGTGLNEQLF. The CDR3 region has the DNA TGTGCCAGCAGCGGAACAGGGCTCAATGAGCAGCTCTTC.

This clonotype showed up many times. The chain combines TRBV11-2 with TRBJ2-3; D gene ambiguous. Germline CDR1 SGHAT, CDR2 FQNNGV. The V end was cut by 9 bases, the J end by 6 bases, with 13 bases between. This CDR3 is built from 12 residues. CDR3 region: CASHQNGDTQYF. CDR3 sequence (DNA): TGTGCCAGTCACCAGAACGGGGATACGCAGTATTTT.

This clonotype was counted many times. The genes are TRBV7-8 and TRBJ1-1, with no clear D. There are 13 residues in the CDR3. Germline CDR1 and CDR2: SGHVS and FQNEAQ. V dropped 0 bases and J dropped 8 bases, with 10 bases sitting between them. The CDR3 region has the DNA TGTGCCAGCAGCTTAGCCGTTTTGGCAGAAGCTTTCTTT. Amino acid sequence: CASSLAVLAEAFF. Complete variable domain (other parts from reference TRBV7-8 and TRBJ1-1): GAGVSQSPRYKVAKRGQDVALRCDPISGHVSLFWYQQALGQGPEFLTYFQNEAQLDKSGLPSDRFFAERPEGSVSTLKIQRTQQEDSAVYLCASSLAVLAEAFFGQGTRLTVV.

This clonotype showed up just a few times. The chain joins TRBV9 to TRBJ2-3; no clear D gene. This CDR3 spans 16 amino acids. The germline gives CDR1 SGDLS, CDR2 YYNGEE. The V and J ends lost 4 bases and 1 base respectively, with 16 bases between them. The CDR3 sequence: CASSPVVFGGTDTQYF. The CDR3 coding sequence is TGTGCCAGCAGCCCCGTGGTATTCGGAGGCACAGATACGCAGTATTTT.

This clonotype was picked up many times. This rearrangement joins TRBV28 to TRBJ2-2; weak D call: TRBD2 (5 bases). CDR1 is MDHEN, CDR2 SYDVKM, per germline. Deletions cut 8 bases from V and 3 bases from J, with 13 bases between. The CDR3 is made up of 14 amino acids. This CDR3 reads CASRGGTYTGELFF. In DNA form, the CDR3 reads TGTGCCAGCCGCGGAGGAACATACACCGGGGAGCTGTTTTTT.

This clonotype was seen ten or more times. The rearrangement joins TRBV28 to TRBJ2-3, with 10 bases matching TRBD1. Germline V gene sequence: CDR1 MDHEN, CDR2 SYDVKM. V lost 3 bases, J lost 2 bases, and 5 bases stayed unmatched. The CDR3 loop spans 16 amino acids. The DNA of the CDR3 is TGTGCCAGCAGTTTCTCCGGGACAGGGGACACAGATACGCAGTATTTT. As protein: CASSFSGTGDTDTQYF.

This clonotype was detected many times. The chain uses TRBV11-1 and TRBJ2-1, with 11 bases that match TRBD2. Germline trimming cut 0 bases from V and 0 bases from J; bases unmatched to any gene: 7. This CDR3 region has 19 residues. Germline V gene data show CDR1 as SGHAT and CDR2 as FQDESV (reference sequence). The CDR3 DNA reads TGTGCCAGCAGCTTAGCGTGGACTAGCGGGTCGAGCTCCTACAATGAGCAGTTCTTC. Its protein is CASSLAWTSGSSSYNEQFF.

This clonotype was detected only a few times. The chain employs TRBV28 and TRBJ2-3; 11 bases are a match to TRBD2. The CDR3 has 17 residues. The V segment lost 8 bases and the J segment 2 bases; nucleotides outside the gene matches: 12. The germline gives CDR1 MDHEN, CDR2 SYDVKM. CDR3 residues: CASGATSGSGITDTQYF. The DNA of the CDR3 is TGTGCCAGCGGAGCCACTAGCGGGAGCGGCATCACAGATACGCAGTATTTT.

This clonotype was observed at least ten times. The rearrangement links TRBV28 to TRBJ2-4; 10 positions match TRBD2. CDR3 length: 15 residues. Germline trimming cut 5 bases from V and 7 bases from J; bases unmatched to any gene: 8. The germline V gene encodes CDR1 MDHEN and CDR2 SYDVKM. CDR3 region: CASSPRAGGPNIQYF. CDR3 DNA sequence: TGTGCCAGCAGTCCCAGAGCGGGAGGGCCGAACATTCAGTACTTC.

This clonotype was counted between two and nine times. The chain recombines TRBV20-1 with TRBJ2-7, with 8 bases lining up with TRBD2. This CDR3 contains 13 residues. CDR1 is DFQATT, CDR2 SNEGSKA, per germline (reference sequence). V was pared by 3 bases and J by 5 bases, with 6 bases of the junction left unmatched. The CDR3 reads CSARTAGVHEQYF. CDR3 coding DNA: TGCAGTGCTAGGACAGCGGGAGTACACGAGCAGTACTTC.

The V gene is TRBV20-1, the J gene TRBJ2-3; D is possibly TRBD1 (7 bases). Germline V gene data show CDR1 as DFQATT and CDR2 as SNEGSKA (reference sequence). With 4 bases removed from V and 6 bases from J, the gap between germline ends came to 23 bases. The CDR3 extends over 16 amino acids. CDR3: CSANPRGRGPWDTQYF. The CDR3 DNA reads TGCAGTGCTAATCCTAGGGGGCGGGGCCCGTGGGATACGCAGTATTTT.

The V call is TRBV6-1, the J call TRBJ2-7; TRBD2 aligns across 9 bases. Per germline, CDR1 MNHNS and CDR2 SASEGT. This CDR3 is built from 15 residues. J lost 2 bases, V lost 3 bases, and 5 bases had no gene match. As DNA, the CDR3 is TGTGCCAGCAGTGACAGCGGGAGGCAGCCCTACGAGCAGTACTTC. Its translation is CASSDSGRQPYEQYF.